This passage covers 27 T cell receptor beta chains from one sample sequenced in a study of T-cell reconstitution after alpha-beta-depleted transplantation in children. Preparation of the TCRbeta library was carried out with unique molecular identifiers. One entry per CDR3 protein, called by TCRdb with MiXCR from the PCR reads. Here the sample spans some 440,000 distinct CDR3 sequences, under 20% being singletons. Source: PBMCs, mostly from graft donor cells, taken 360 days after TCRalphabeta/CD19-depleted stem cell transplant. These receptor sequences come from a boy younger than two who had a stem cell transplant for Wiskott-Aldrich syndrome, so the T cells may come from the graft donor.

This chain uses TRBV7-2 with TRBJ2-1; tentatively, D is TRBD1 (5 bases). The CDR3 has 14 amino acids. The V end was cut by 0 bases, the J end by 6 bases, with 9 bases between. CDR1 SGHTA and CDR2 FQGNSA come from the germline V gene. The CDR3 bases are TGTGCCAGCAGCTTAGCGGGCAGGGCCAATGAGCAGTTCTTC. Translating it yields CASSLAGRANEQFF.

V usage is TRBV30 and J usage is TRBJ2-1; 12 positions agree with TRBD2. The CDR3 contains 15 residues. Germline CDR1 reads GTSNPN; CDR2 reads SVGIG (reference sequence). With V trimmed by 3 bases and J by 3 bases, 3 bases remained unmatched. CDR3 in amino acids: CAWRRLAGDYNEQFF. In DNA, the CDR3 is TGTGCCTGGAGACGACTAGCGGGGGACTACAATGAGCAGTTCTTC.

The CDR3 region is CASSSASGLYEQYF. CDR3 sequence (DNA): TGCGCCAGCAGCTCTGCCAGCGGTCTCTACGAGCAGTACTTC. This chain connects TRBV5-1 to TRBJ2-7; possible D gene TRBD2, 5 bases. Germline V lookup: CDR1 SGHRS, CDR2 YFSETQ. This CDR3 spans 14 amino acids. V was clipped by 3 bases and J by 3 bases, with 13 bases between them.

The CDR3 DNA reads TGTGCCATCAGTGAGTCGTGGGAAAATGAGCAGTTCTTC. It encodes CAISESWENEQFF. V is TRBV10-3 and J is TRBJ2-1; D ambiguous. Trimming took 0 bases from V and 7 from J, leaving 7 bases between them. The CDR3 length is 13 residues. CDR1 and CDR2 from the germline V gene are ENHRY and SYGVKD.

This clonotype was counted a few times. This chain's CDR3 is CASSLGRTNSPLHF. CDR3 coding DNA: TGTGCCAGCAGCTTAGGACGGACTAATTCACCCCTCCACTTT. The chain is built from TRBV5-5 and TRBJ1-6; no definite D call. V was clipped by 2 bases and J by 6 bases, with 9 bases between them. This CDR3 is built from 14 residues. The germline V gene has CDR1 SGHKS and CDR2 YYEKEE (reference sequence).

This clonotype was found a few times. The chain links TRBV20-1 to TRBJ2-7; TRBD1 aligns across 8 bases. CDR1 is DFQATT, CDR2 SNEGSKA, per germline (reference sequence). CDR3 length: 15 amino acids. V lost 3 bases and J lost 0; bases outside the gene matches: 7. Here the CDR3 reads CSASFRDRSSYEQYF. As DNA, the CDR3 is TGCAGTGCTAGCTTCCGGGACAGGAGCTCCTACGAGCAGTACTTC.

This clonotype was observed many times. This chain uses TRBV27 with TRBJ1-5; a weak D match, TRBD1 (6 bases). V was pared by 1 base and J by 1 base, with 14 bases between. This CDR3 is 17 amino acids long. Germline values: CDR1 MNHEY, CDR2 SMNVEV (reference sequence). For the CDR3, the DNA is TGTGCCAGCAGTTTATACCCCCCCACAGGGAGCAATCAGCCCCAGCATTTT. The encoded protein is CASSLYPPTGSNQPQHF.

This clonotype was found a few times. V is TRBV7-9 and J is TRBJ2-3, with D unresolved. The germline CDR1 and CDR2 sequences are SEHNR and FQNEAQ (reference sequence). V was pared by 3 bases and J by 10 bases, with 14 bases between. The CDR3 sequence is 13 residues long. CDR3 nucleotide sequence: TGTGCCAGCAGCTTCTCCCCCGGGTGGCCGCAGTATTTT. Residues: CASSFSPGWPQYF.

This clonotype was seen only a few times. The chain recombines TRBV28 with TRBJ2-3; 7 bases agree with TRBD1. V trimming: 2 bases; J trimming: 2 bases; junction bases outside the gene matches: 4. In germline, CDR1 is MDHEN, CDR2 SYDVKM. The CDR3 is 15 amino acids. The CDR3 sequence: CASSLTTGFTDTQYF. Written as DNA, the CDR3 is TGTGCCAGCAGTTTAACGACAGGGTTCACAGATACGCAGTATTTT.

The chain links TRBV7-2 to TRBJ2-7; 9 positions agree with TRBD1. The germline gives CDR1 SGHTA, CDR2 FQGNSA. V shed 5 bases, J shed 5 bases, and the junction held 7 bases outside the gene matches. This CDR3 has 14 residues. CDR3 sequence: CASSTRQGGNEQYF. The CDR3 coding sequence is TGTGCCAGCAGCACCCGACAGGGGGGGAACGAGCAGTACTTC.

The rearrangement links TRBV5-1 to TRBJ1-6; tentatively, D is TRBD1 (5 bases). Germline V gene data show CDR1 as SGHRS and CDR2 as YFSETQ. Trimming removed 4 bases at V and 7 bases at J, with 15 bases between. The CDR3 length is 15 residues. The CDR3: CASSDGRGSNSPLHF. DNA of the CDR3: TGCGCCAGCAGCGATGGACGGGGGTCGAATTCACCCCTCCACTTT.

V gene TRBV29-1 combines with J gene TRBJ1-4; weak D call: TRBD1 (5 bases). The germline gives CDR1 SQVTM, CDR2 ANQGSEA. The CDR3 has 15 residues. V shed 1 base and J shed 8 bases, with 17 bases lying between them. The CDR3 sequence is CSVEVGDGLMEKLFF. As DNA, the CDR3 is TGCAGCGTTGAAGTGGGGGACGGTCTTATGGAAAAACTGTTTTTT.

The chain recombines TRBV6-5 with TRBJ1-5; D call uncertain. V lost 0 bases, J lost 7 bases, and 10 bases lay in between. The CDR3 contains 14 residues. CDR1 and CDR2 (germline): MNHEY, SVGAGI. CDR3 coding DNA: TGTGCCAGCAGTTACTCTGAGGGATGGCAGCCCCAGCATTTT. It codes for CASSYSEGWQPQHF.

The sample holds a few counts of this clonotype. Here the CDR3 DNA reads TGCGCCAGCAGCCATGGCGTTATAGCGGGGGGTCTCACAGATACGCAGTATTTT. This translates into CASSHGVIAGGLTDTQYF. This chain connects TRBV5-1 to TRBJ2-3, with 10 bases identical to TRBD2. In germline, CDR1 is SGHRS, CDR2 YFSETQ. This CDR3 has 18 residues. V lost 4 bases to trimming and J lost 2 bases; unmatched junction nucleotides: 13.

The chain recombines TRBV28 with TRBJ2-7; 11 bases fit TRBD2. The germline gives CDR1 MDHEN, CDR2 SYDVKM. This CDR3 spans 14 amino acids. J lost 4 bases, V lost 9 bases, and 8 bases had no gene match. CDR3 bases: TGTGCCAGTGAACTAGCGGGGGCTTCTTACGAGCAGTACTTC. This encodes CASELAGASYEQYF.

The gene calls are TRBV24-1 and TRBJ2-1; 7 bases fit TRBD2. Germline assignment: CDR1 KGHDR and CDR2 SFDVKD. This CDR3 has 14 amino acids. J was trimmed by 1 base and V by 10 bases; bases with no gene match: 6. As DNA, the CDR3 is TGTGCCACTTCCGCAGCGGGGTCCTACAATGAGCAGTTCTTC. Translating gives CATSAAGSYNEQFF.

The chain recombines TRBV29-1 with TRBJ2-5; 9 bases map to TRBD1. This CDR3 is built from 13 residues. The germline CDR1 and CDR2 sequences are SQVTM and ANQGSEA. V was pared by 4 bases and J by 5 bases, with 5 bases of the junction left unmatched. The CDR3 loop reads CSVAGQGLETQYF. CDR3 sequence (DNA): TGCAGCGTTGCGGGACAGGGTTTGGAGACCCAGTACTTC.

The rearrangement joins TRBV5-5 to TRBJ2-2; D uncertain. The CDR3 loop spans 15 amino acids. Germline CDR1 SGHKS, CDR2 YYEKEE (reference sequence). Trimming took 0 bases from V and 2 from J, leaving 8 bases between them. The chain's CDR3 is CASSLVQFNTGELFF. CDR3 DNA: TGTGCCAGCAGCTTGGTCCAGTTTAACACCGGGGAGCTGTTTTTT.

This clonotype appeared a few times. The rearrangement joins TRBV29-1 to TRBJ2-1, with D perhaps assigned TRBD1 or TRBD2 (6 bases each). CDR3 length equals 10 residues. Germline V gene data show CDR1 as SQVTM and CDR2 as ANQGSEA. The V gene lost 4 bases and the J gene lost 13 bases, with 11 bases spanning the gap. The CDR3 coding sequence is TGCAGCGTTGGGGGGGCTCTTCAGTTCTTC. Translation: CSVGGALQFF.

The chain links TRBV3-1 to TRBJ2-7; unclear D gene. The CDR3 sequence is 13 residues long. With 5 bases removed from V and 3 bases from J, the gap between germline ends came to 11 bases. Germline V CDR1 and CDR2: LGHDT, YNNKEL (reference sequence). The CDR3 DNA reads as TGTGCCAGCAGCTTCCTGGGTGTCTACGAGCAGTACTTC. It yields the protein CASSFLGVYEQYF.

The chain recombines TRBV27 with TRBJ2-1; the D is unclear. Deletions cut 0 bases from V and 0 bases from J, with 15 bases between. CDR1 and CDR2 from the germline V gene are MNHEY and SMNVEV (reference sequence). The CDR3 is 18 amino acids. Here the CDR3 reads CASSLSMGLMSSYNEQFF. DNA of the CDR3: TGTGCCAGCAGTTTATCGATGGGCCTGATGAGCTCCTACAATGAGCAGTTCTTC.

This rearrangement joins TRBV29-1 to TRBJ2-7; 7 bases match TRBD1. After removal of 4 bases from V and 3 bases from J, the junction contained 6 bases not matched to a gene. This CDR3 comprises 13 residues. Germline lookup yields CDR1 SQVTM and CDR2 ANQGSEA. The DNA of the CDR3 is TGCAGCGTTGCGGGGACAGCAGTCTACGAGCAGTACTTC. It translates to CSVAGTAVYEQYF.

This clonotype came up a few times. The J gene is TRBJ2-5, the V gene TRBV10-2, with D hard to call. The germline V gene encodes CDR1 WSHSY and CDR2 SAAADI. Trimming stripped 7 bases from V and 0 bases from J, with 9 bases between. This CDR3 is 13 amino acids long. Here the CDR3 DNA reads TGCGCCAGCATGAAGGCACACCAAGAGACCCAGTACTTC. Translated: CASMKAHQETQYF.

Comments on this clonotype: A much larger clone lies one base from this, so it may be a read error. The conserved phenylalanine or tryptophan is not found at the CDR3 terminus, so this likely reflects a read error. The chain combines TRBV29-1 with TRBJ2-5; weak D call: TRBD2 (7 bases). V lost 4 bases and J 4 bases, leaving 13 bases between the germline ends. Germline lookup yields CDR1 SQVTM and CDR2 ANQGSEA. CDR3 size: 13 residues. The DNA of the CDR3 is TGCAGCGTTGGGGAAGGGGGGGGAGAGACCCAGTACTAC. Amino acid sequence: CSVGEGGGETQYY.

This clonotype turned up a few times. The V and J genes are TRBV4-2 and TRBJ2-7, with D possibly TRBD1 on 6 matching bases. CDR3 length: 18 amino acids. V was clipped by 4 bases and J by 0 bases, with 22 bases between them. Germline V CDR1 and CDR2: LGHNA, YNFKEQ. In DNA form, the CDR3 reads TGTGCCAGCAGCCCTCGGACAGCTAGGACTGCAAGCTCCTACGAGCAGTACTTC. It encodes CASSPRTARTASSYEQYF.

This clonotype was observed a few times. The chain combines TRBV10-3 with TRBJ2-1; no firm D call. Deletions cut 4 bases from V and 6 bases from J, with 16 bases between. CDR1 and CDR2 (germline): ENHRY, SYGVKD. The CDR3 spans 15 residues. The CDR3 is CAISVSITVVNEQFF. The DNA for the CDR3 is TGTGCCATCAGTGTGTCTATAACAGTCGTCAATGAGCAGTTCTTC.

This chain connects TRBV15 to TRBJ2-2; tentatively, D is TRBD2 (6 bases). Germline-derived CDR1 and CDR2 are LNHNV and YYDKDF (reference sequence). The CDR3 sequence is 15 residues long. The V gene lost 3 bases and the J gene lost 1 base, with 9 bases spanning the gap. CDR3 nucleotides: TGTGCCACCAGCAGGGGGACTGTGAACACCGGGGAGCTGTTTTTT. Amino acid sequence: CATSRGTVNTGELFF.